This T cell receptor beta chain was captured by sequencing in a study of siplizumab effects on memory and regulatory T cells. Points from the study as a whole: The mean Treg-derived percentage of mappable alloreactive CD4+ clones was 60% to 80% with siplizumab compared with 25% to 30% in controls.

Germline CDR1 reads SNHLY; CDR2 reads FYNNEI. V lost 8 bases, J lost 3 bases, and 13 bases lay in between. The CDR3 spans 13 residues. On this clone: Its antigen is unknown.

Some clones are missing from TCRdb's copy, which holds only in-frame ones; the method was immunoSEQ multiplex PCR. The table has around 110,000 clones, around 94% seen once. The sample comprised non-Treg CD4+ T cells sorted from blood. This receptor was obtained from a human donor in good health. The chain couples TRBV2 to TRBJ1-1, with D unresolved. This CDR3 is CASLPGRDTEAFF. The DNA for the CDR3 is TGTGCCAGCCTACCGGGGAGGGACACTGAAGCTTTCTTT.